Listed here are 26 T cell receptor beta chains from one sample, sequenced in a study of T cell responses to AZD1222 COVID-19 vaccine. Method: immunoSEQ multiplex PCR; TCRdb's copy keeps in-frame clones and lacks some. This sample has fewer than 120,000 clones, with approximately 90% found just once. Source: peripheral blood, taken on day 0 of AZD1222 vaccination. The receptors were sampled from an adult in good health.

The genes are TRBV5-5 and TRBJ2-2; D remains ambiguous. V dropped 6 bases and J dropped 0 bases, with 9 bases sitting between them. Germline V CDR1 and CDR2: SGHKS, YYEKEE (reference sequence). The CDR3 length is 14 residues. For the CDR3, the DNA is TGTGCCAGCATCGGAATTGCGAACACCGGGGAGCTGTTTTTT. Protein: CASIGIANTGELFF. Full variable domain (remainder filled in from reference TRBV5-5 and TRBJ2-2): DAGVTQSPTHLIKTRGQQVTLRCSPISGHKSVSWYQQVLGQGPQFIFQYYEKEERGRGNFPDRFSARQFPNYSSELNVNALLLGDSALYLCASIGIANTGELFFGEGSRLTVL.

The chain couples TRBV5-1 to TRBJ2-7; no clear D gene. Trimming shortened V by 0 bases and J by 4 bases, and 8 bases separated the two germline ends. Germline-derived CDR1 and CDR2 are SGHRS and YFSETQ. CDR3 length: 13 amino acids. In DNA form, the CDR3 reads TGCGCCAGCAGCTTGGTGACGGATTACGAGCAGTACTTC. Its protein is CASSLVTDYEQYF. Full variable domain (outside the CDR3, taken from reference TRBV5-1 and TRBJ2-7): KAGVTQTPRYLIKTRGQQVTLSCSPISGHRSVSWYQQTPGQGLQFLFEYFSETQRNKGNFPGRFSGRQFSNSRSEMNVSTLELGDSALYLCASSLVTDYEQYFGPGTRLTVT.

The chain has TRBV4-1 and TRBJ1-2; D might be TRBD1 (5 bases). Germline-derived CDR1 and CDR2 are MGHRA and YSYEKL. The length of the CDR3 is 14 residues. Trimming left V 2 bases short and J 5 bases short, with 12 bases between. This CDR3 is CASSQTREGYGYTF. CDR3 nucleotide sequence: TGCGCCAGCAGCCAAACCAGGGAAGGGTATGGCTACACCTTC.

This clone was seen a single time. The chain uses TRBV5-1 and TRBJ2-2, with D hard to call. There are 14 residues in the CDR3. Germline V gene data show CDR1 as SGHRS and CDR2 as YFSETQ. Trimming removed 0 bases at V and 2 bases at J, with 5 bases between. Here the CDR3 reads CASSLATNTGELFF. For the CDR3, the DNA is TGCGCCAGCAGCTTGGCCACCAACACCGGGGAGCTGTTTTTT.

The chain combines TRBV4-1 with TRBJ1-5, with unresolved D. V lost 0 bases to trimming and J lost 9 bases, with 9 bases between them. This CDR3 is 13 amino acids long. CDR1 and CDR2 (germline): MGHRA, YSYEKL. CDR3 nucleotide sequence: TGCGCCAGCAGCCAAGAGTTCTCTCCGCCCCAGCATTTT. This encodes CASSQEFSPPQHF.

The chain employs TRBV10-1 and TRBJ1-1; 9 positions agree with TRBD1. V dropped 6 bases and J dropped 1; count of bases not matched to a gene: 9. CDR3 length: 16 amino acids. Germline lookup yields CDR1 WNHNN and CDR2 SYGVQD (reference sequence). The CDR3 region is CASSEVQGAPNTEAFF. The DNA of the CDR3 is TGCGCCAGCAGCGAAGTACAGGGGGCGCCGAACACTGAAGCTTTCTTT.

This chain links TRBV30 with TRBJ2-3; TRBD2 aligns across 8 bases. The CDR3 runs to 14 residues. Trimming at V came to 0 bases and at J to 4 bases, leaving 3 bases not matched to a gene. Germline V gene sequence: CDR1 GTSNPN, CDR2 SVGIG (reference sequence). The CDR3 loop is CAWSVSGGADTQYF. In nucleotides, the CDR3 is TGTGCCTGGAGTGTATCGGGGGGGGCAGATACGCAGTATTTT.

The chain uses TRBV28 and TRBJ1-1; no firm D call. Trimming shortened V by 4 bases and J by 2 bases, and 8 bases separated the two germline ends. Germline lookup yields CDR1 MDHEN and CDR2 SYDVKM. This CDR3 has 13 residues. The CDR3 coding sequence is TGTGCCAGCAGTTCGTTAAGAAACACTGAAGCTTTCTTT. Residues: CASSSLRNTEAFF.

The chain carries TRBV5-5 and TRBJ1-2; D not resolved. V dropped 0 bases and J dropped 4 bases, with 10 bases sitting between them. This CDR3 region has 14 residues. CDR1 and CDR2 from the germline V gene are SGHKS and YYEKEE (reference sequence). CDR3 sequence reads: CASSLGERSYGYTF. The CDR3 DNA follows: TGTGCCAGCAGCTTGGGGGAACGGTCCTATGGCTACACCTTC.

The chain links TRBV15 to TRBJ2-5; a weak D match, TRBD2 (6 bases). V was trimmed by 5 bases and J by 5 bases, leaving 18 bases between them. CDR1 and CDR2 from the germline V gene are LNHNV and YYDKDF (reference sequence). This CDR3 spans 15 amino acids. The CDR3 DNA is TGTGCCACCAGCCCTCGGGACTCGGCGAGGGAGACCCAGTACTTC. Translating it yields CATSPRDSARETQYF.

V usage is TRBV7-8 and J usage is TRBJ1-5; D remains ambiguous. Between the trimmed V and J ends, which lost 0 bases and 1 base, there was a span of 10 bases. Germline V gene lookup returns CDR1 SGHVS and CDR2 FQNEAQ. CDR3 length equals 16 residues. Written as DNA, the CDR3 is TGTGCCAGCAGCTTAGCGAGACCTGGCAGCAATCAGCCCCAGCATTTT. Residues: CASSLARPGSNQPQHF.

Concerning this clone itself: Other DNA sequences in this specimen translate into the identical CDR3. V and J are TRBV5-5 and TRBJ2-7; 9 nucleotides line up with TRBD1. CDR1 SGHKS and CDR2 YYEKEE come from the germline V gene (reference sequence). This CDR3 spans 14 amino acids. Unmatched junction bases numbered 1, after V lost 2 bases and J lost 1 base. DNA for the CDR3: TGTGCCAGCAGCTTCGGGACAGGGTCCTACGAGCAGTACTTC. This translates into CASSFGTGSYEQYF. Full variable domain (outside the CDR3, taken from reference TRBV5-5 and TRBJ2-7): DAGVTQSPTHLIKTRGQQVTLRCSPISGHKSVSWYQQVLGQGPQFIFQYYEKEERGRGNFPDRFSARQFPNYSSELNVNALLLGDSALYLCASSFGTGSYEQYFGPGTRLTVT.

The chain employs TRBV12-3 or TRBV12-4 and TRBJ2-7, with D perhaps matching TRBD2 (6 bases). The CDR3 has 13 residues. V dropped 3 bases and J dropped 3 bases, with 9 bases sitting between them. This chain's CDR3 is CASSLRLVYEQYF. CDR3 in DNA: TGTGCCAGCAGTTTGCGACTAGTCTACGAGCAGTACTTC.

V gene TRBV6-1 combines with J gene TRBJ1-2; D unclear. This CDR3 region has 17 residues. V lost 4 bases and J lost 1, with 19 bases in between. CDR1 is MNHNS, CDR2 SASEGT, per germline. CDR3: CASSAAPQGTLNYGYTF. The CDR3 coding sequence is TGTGCCAGCAGTGCGGCTCCCCAAGGAACGCTTAACTATGGCTACACCTTC.

This chain connects TRBV7-9 to TRBJ2-3, with 8 bases fitting TRBD2. Germline CDR1 and CDR2: SEHNR and FQNEAQ (reference sequence). The CDR3 length is 16 residues. Trimming cost V 5 bases and J 2 bases; bases outside gene matches: 9. CDR3 DNA sequence: TGTGCCAGCAGCATCCCCAAACTAGCGGACACAGATACGCAGTATTTT. This translates into CASSIPKLADTDTQYF.

The genes are TRBV6-6 and TRBJ2-7; D tentatively reads TRBD1 or TRBD2 (5 bases each). CDR3 size: 12 residues. The V end was cut by 6 bases, the J end by 7 bases, with 13 bases between. Germline V gene sequence: CDR1 MNHNY, CDR2 SVGAGI (reference sequence). The CDR3, as DNA: TGTGCCAGCAGGCTCCAGGGCGGGGAGCAGTACTTC. Amino acids: CASRLQGGEQYF.

The chain recombines TRBV5-6 with TRBJ2-2; 9 nucleotides line up with TRBD1. The J segment lost 6 bases and the V segment lost 3 bases, leaving 6 bases of the junction unmatched. CDR3 size: 15 residues. From germline, CDR1 is SGHDT and CDR2 YYEEEE. CDR3 sequence reads: CASSWRGQGAGELFF. Written as DNA, the CDR3 is TGTGCCAGCAGCTGGAGGGGACAGGGTGCCGGGGAGCTGTTTTTT.

The rearrangement uses TRBV13 and TRBJ1-6; D is unclear. The CDR3 is 11 residues long. Germline V gene sequence: CDR1 PRHDT, CDR2 FYEKMQ (reference sequence). V lost 4 bases to trimming and J lost 12 bases, with 7 bases between them. CDR3 in amino acids: CASSYGLPLHF. For the CDR3, the DNA is TGTGCCAGCAGCTACGGTCTACCCCTCCACTTT.

The genes are TRBV11-2 and TRBJ2-6; D perhaps matches TRBD1 (6 bases). V lost 5 bases to trimming and J lost 0 bases, with 11 bases between them. CDR3 size: 16 residues. Germline V gene sequence: CDR1 SGHAT, CDR2 FQNNGV. The CDR3, as DNA: TGTGCCAGCAGCCCTCAGGGGAGCTCTGGGGCCAACGTCCTGACTTTC. It codes for CASSPQGSSGANVLTF. The complete variable domain, with remaining parts taken from reference TRBV11-2 and TRBJ2-6, reads EAGVAQSPRYKIIEKRQSVAFWCNPISGHATLYWYQQILGQGPKLLIQFQNNGVVDDSQLPKDRFSAERLKGVDSTLKIQPAKLEDSAVYLCASSPQGSSGANVLTFGAGSRLTVL.

The chain couples TRBV28 to TRBJ2-7; D assignment may be TRBD1 or TRBD2 (5 bases each). CDR3 length equals 17 residues. Germline V gene sequence: CDR1 MDHEN, CDR2 SYDVKM. The V end lost 6 bases, the J end lost 1 base, and 22 bases lay between the germline ends. This CDR3 reads CASSPMGGRDGSYEQYF. For the CDR3, the DNA is TGTGCCAGCAGCCCGATGGGTGGACGGGACGGATCCTACGAGCAGTACTTC.

The J gene is TRBJ2-7, the V gene TRBV2; 11 positions agree with TRBD2. The length of the CDR3 is 14 residues. Germline V gives CDR1 SNHLY, CDR2 FYNNEI. V lost 4 bases and J lost 3; bases outside the gene matches: 2. CDR3 protein: CASSVGTSGYEQYF. The CDR3 coding sequence is TGTGCCAGCAGTGTGGGGACTAGCGGCTACGAGCAGTACTTC.

The chain employs TRBV7-9 and TRBJ1-1, with a possible D match to TRBD1 (5 bases). The CDR3 sequence is 12 residues long. With 8 bases removed from V and 10 bases from J, the gap between germline ends came to 17 bases. Germline V lookup: CDR1 SEHNR, CDR2 FQNEAQ (reference sequence). The CDR3 loop is CASYISPGGAFF. CDR3 DNA sequence: TGTGCCAGCTACATCAGCCCGGGGGGAGCTTTCTTT.

V and J are TRBV11-2 and TRBJ2-7, with TRBD1 matching over 8 bases. The junction had 9 bases not matched to a gene; V was cut back by 1 base and J by 7 bases. Germline CDR1 reads SGHAT; CDR2 reads FQNNGV. The CDR3 is made up of 15 amino acids. CDR3 DNA sequence: TGTGCCAGCAGCTTAGGGCAGGGCAGGGGGCGGGAGCAGTACTTC. It specifies CASSLGQGRGREQYF.

The chain combines TRBV5-6 with TRBJ2-2; no clear D gene. The CDR3 has 12 amino acids. Trimming shortened V by 0 bases and J by 6 bases, and 3 bases separated the two germline ends. CDR1 and CDR2 (germline): SGHDT, YYEEEE. In nucleotides, the CDR3 is TGTGCCAGCAGCTTGGCACCCGGGGAGCTGTTTTTT. Translation gives CASSLAPGELFF.

The chain uses TRBV19 and TRBJ2-7; D unclear. CDR1 LNHDA and CDR2 SQIVND come from the germline V gene (reference sequence). Trimming left V 2 bases short and J 1 base short, with 6 bases between. The CDR3 extends over 13 amino acids. The CDR3 sequence is CASSITMSYEQYF. As DNA, the CDR3 is TGTGCCAGTAGTATAACAATGTCCTACGAGCAGTACTTC.

This rearrangement joins TRBV19 to TRBJ1-5; weak D call: TRBD1 (5 bases). Looked up from germline, CDR1 is LNHDA and CDR2 is SQIVND (reference sequence). This CDR3 contains 15 residues. V was clipped by 7 bases and J by 2 bases, with 15 bases between them. The chain's CDR3 is CASKGQGQGNQPQHF. CDR3 in DNA: TGTGCCAGTAAGGGGCAGGGTCAGGGCAATCAGCCCCAGCATTTT.